This TCR beta chain is drawn from a study of cytomegalovirus exposure and HLA in healthy donors. The study ran its PCR with 60 Vbeta and 13 Jbeta primers. Only in-frame clones appear in the TCRdb table, and some are missing; sequencing was by immunoSEQ multiplex PCR. Recorded here are over 75,000 clones; the top ten clones represent approximately 0.63%. Study-wide points: Most TCR sequences showed up rarely, but some public TCRs showed up in many donors. CMV antigen specificity of three CMV-associated chains was confirmed in vitro.

Sampled while nominally healthy, donors likely had unrecorded immune exposures. As for this clone: The antigen remains unidentified.

Looked up from germline, CDR1 is LNHNV and CDR2 is YYDKDF (reference sequence). V shed 4 bases and J shed 7 bases, with 23 bases lying between them. CDR3 size: 17 residues. What was sequenced was PBMCs. The receptor was isolated from a man aged 50 or older in good health and CMV-seronegative. This chain uses TRBV15 with TRBJ2-1, with D possibly matching TRBD1 (6 bases). CDR3 nucleotides: TGTGCCACCAGCACCCTCGCAAAGGCAGGGGAAAAAAATGAGCAGTTCTTC. As protein: CATSTLAKAGEKNEQFF.